Included here is one T cell receptor beta chain sequence, with context. Its antigen is not known. The PCR used 60 Vbeta and 13 Jbeta primers. Method: immunoSEQ multiplex PCR; TCRdb's copy keeps in-frame clones and lacks some. Here the sample spans over 75,000 clones, 75% to 85% being singletons. These data come from a study of cytomegalovirus exposure and HLA in healthy donors. Overall study results and limits: Immune exposure was documented only through CMV serostatus. The authors excluded some V segments, including TRBV6-2 and TRBV6-3, as indistinguishable.

The CDR3 is 13 residues long. V lost 4 bases, J lost 1 base, and 10 bases lay in between. Germline CDR1 is GTSNPN and CDR2 is SVGIG (reference sequence). The chain employs TRBV30 and TRBJ1-1; D gene ambiguous. The TCR comes from a male donor in good health and CMV-seropositive. Sequenced sample: PBMCs. The CDR3 bases are TGTGCCTGGAACGAGGGTAGGAACACTGAAGCTTTCTTT. As protein: CAWNEGRNTEAFF.